This T cell receptor beta chain is from a study of shared clonotypes between healthy human individuals. Study results and limitations: In several donors, around 5.5% of naive CD4 clonotypes appeared in common.

TCRdb keeps only in-frame clones here, not all; method: immunoSEQ multiplex PCR. The data contain approximately 590,000 clones, roughly 95% of them singletons. The J segment lost 6 bases and the V segment lost 11 bases, leaving 10 bases of the junction unmatched. The CDR3 is 12 residues long. Germline V lookup: CDR1 MDHEN, CDR2 SYDVKM. Only CD45RO-negative cells positively selected for CCR7 counted as naive CD8 cells, so terminally differentiated effector memory CD45RA+ cells were excluded. This clone was recorded once. Its antigen is as yet unknown. The sequencing sample was made of naive CD8+ T cells sorted from blood. This chain connects TRBV28 to TRBJ2-7, with 7 nucleotides matching TRBD2. The receptor comes from a woman in her twenties or thirties in good health. CDR3: CAHGRQLGEQYF. The CDR3 nucleotides are TGTGCCCACGGGAGGCAGCTGGGCGAGCAGTACTTC.